The entry below gives a single T cell receptor beta chain sequence along with its context. Assay used: immunoSEQ multiplex PCR; TCRdb lists only in-frame clones, some missing. Among more than 300,000 clones listed, nearly 90% were seen once. The data were taken from a study of blood T cell repertoires in COVID-19. Study as a whole: Specimens from acute and convalescent COVID-19 originated in the United States, Italy and Spain. T cells, B-cell-depleted T cells, or PBMCs provided the cDNA or gDNA that served as material.

The germline V gene encodes CDR1 ENHRY and CDR2 SYGVKD. The ends lost 6 bases at V and 10 bases at J; junction bases unmatched: 6. This CDR3 is built from 13 residues. Seattle's cohort entered during active infection and was followed longitudinally. This TCR derives from a young woman with COVID-19, enrolled during active disease. This chain links TRBV10-3 with TRBJ2-1, with 10 nucleotides matching TRBD2. The sample comprised peripheral blood. The CDR3 loop reads CAIRGLADGEQFF. The CDR3 nucleotides are TGTGCCATCAGAGGACTAGCGGATGGAGAGCAGTTCTTC.